Each of the 7 T cell receptor beta chains below was sequenced from the same sample in a study of vaccination effects on CD4 cells after COVID-19. Antigen-specific CD4+ T cells were expanded with viral peptide pools in the ViraFEST assay before sequencing. Subsequent to roughly 9 days of culture, CD4+ T cells were isolated. Participants were vaccinated with two doses of either the BNT162b2 or mRNA-1273 vaccine. Only in-frame clones appear in the TCRdb table, and some are missing; sequencing was by immunoSEQ multiplex PCR. Here the sample spans some 74,000 clones, approximately 81% being singletons. These TCRs' antigens remain unknown. Sequences were derived from CD4+ T cells from PBMCs cultured with HCoV-229E spike peptides, sampled after COVID-19 vaccination. The receptors were gathered from a human donor who received a COVID-19 vaccine.

The V gene is TRBV25-1, the J gene TRBJ2-7; 8 nucleotides match TRBD1. Germline V gives CDR1 MGHDK, CDR2 SYGVNS. This CDR3 is built from 16 residues. Trimming took 6 bases from V and 0 from J; bases not matched to a gene: 10. The CDR3 region is CASSRPGGSGSYEQYV. In nucleotides, the CDR3 is TGTGCCAGCAGCCGTCCAGGGGGCAGTGGCTCCTACGAGCAGTACGTC.

The CDR3: CASSARDRGSVAKNIQYF. CDR3 coding DNA: TGTGCCAGCAGCGCCCGGGACAGGGGTTCCGTAGCCAAAAACATTCAGTACTTC. This chain links TRBV7-9 with TRBJ2-4, with 10 bases identical to TRBD1. CDR3 length: 18 residues. The germline CDR1 and CDR2 sequences are SEHNR and FQNEAQ (reference sequence). V was clipped by 5 bases and J by 0 bases; unmatched bases: 10.

CDR3 amino acids: CAWSRFGGGELFF. DNA for the CDR3: TGTGCCTGGAGTCGTTTTGGCGGCGGGGAGCTGTTTTTT. The chain carries TRBV30 and TRBJ2-2; the D is unclear. CDR1 and CDR2 from the germline V gene are GTSNPN and SVGIG (reference sequence). This CDR3 region has 13 residues. V was shortened by 2 bases and J by 7 bases, with 11 bases between the two germline ends.

CDR3 protein: CASSRGYGNTIYF. The DNA for the CDR3 is TGCGCCAGCAGTCGGGGTTACGGAAACACCATATATTTT. The V call is TRBV5-1, the J call TRBJ1-3; D is unresolved. This CDR3 is 13 amino acids long. V was shortened by 5 bases and J by 4 bases, with 10 bases between the two germline ends. From germline, CDR1 is SGHRS and CDR2 YFSETQ.

The J gene is TRBJ2-7, the V gene TRBV19, with 11 bases fitting TRBD1. Germline V CDR1 and CDR2: LNHDA, SQIVND (reference sequence). This CDR3 region has 16 residues. V was pared by 6 bases and J by 7 bases, with 14 bases of the junction left unmatched. This chain's CDR3 is CASSTLQDRGPREQYV. For the CDR3, the DNA is TGTGCCAGTAGCACACTACAGGACAGGGGGCCTAGGGAGCAGTACGTC.

The chain uses TRBV6-6 and TRBJ1-2; D uncertain. CDR1 MNHNY and CDR2 SVGAGI come from the germline V gene (reference sequence). This CDR3 has 13 residues. Trimming took off 3 bases at V and 3 bases at J, with 8 bases between the two ends. The CDR3 DNA reads TGTGCCAGCAGTTATGAACAGTACTATGGCTACACCTTC. Amino acids: CASSYEQYYGYTF.

V and J are TRBV20-1 and TRBJ1-1; D is possibly TRBD1 (5 bases). V was trimmed by 3 bases and J by 6 bases, leaving 14 bases between them. The CDR3 has 13 amino acids. Germline CDR1 reads DFQATT; CDR2 reads SNEGSKA (reference sequence). The CDR3 sequence is CSASLAGWPEAFF. In nucleotides, the CDR3 is TGCAGTGCTAGTTTGGCAGGGTGGCCTGAAGCTTTCTTT.